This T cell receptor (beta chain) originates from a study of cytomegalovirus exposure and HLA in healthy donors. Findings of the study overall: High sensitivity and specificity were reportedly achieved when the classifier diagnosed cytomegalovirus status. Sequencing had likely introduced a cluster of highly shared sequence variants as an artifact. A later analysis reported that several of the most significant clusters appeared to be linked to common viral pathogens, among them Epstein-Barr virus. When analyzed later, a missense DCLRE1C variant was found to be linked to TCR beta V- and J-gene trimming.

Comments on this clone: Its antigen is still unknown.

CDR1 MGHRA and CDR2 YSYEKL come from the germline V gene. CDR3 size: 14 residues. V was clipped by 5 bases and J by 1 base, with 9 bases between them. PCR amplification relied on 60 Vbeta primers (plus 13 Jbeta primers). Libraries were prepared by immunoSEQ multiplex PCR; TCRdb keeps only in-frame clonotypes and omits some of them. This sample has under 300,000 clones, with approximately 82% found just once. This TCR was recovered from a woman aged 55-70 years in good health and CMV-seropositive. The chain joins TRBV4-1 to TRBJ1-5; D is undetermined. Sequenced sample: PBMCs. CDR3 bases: TGCGCCAGCAGCTCCCTTATGAGCAATCAGCCCCAGCATTTT. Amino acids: CASSSLMSNQPQHF.